The 26 T cell receptor beta chains reported below all come from one sample, sequenced in a study of T cells in Graves' hyperthyroidism and ophthalmopathy. Amplified TCR beta CDR3 regions derived from RNA transcripts. The primer set for the first-round RT-PCR of the TCR CDR3 was HTBI. TCRdb recomputed calls from the multiplex PCR reads with MiXCR, one row per CDR3 protein. The sample consists of hundreds of thousands of distinct CDR3 sequences, roughly a sixth of them appearing once. Sequencing was performed on blood. The receptors here all came from a woman between 18 and 29 years old with Graves' hyperthyroidism.

This clonotype was observed many times. The chain has TRBV5-1 and TRBJ2-1; TRBD2 aligns across 7 bases. With 4 bases clipped from V and 0 bases from J, the junction kept 4 bases outside the gene matches. The CDR3 length is 15 residues. CDR1 is SGHRS and CDR2 is YFSETQ in the germline V gene. Here the CDR3 reads CASSQGLNSYNEQFF. The CDR3 nucleotides are TGCGCCAGCAGCCAGGGACTAAACTCCTACAATGAGCAGTTCTTC.

The gene calls are TRBV18 and TRBJ2-3; 12 bases are a match to TRBD2. The J segment lost 1 base and the V segment lost 1 base, leaving 6 bases of the junction unmatched. The CDR3 runs 18 residues. Germline V lookup: CDR1 KGHSH, CDR2 LQKENI. The CDR3 DNA reads as TGTGCCAGCTCACCACTCCCAAGACTAGCGGGAGGCACAGATACGCAGTATTTT. Protein: CASSPLPRLAGGTDTQYF.

This clonotype was observed a few times. The J gene is TRBJ1-2, the V gene TRBV6-1; TRBD1 matches at 7 bases. There are 13 residues in the CDR3. V was pared by 7 bases and J by 6 bases, with 8 bases of the junction left unmatched. Germline V gene data show CDR1 as MNHNS and CDR2 as SASEGT. CDR3 loop: CASTRGQVDGYTF. The CDR3 nucleotides are TGTGCCAGCACTAGAGGACAGGTCGATGGCTACACCTTC.

At least ten counts were recorded for this clonotype. The V gene is TRBV27, the J gene TRBJ2-1; possible D gene TRBD1, 5 bases. Germline CDR1 reads MNHEY; CDR2 reads SMNVEV (reference sequence). The CDR3 loop spans 17 amino acids. The V end lost 6 bases, the J end lost 7 bases, and 25 bases lay between the germline ends. The CDR3: CASRLGFGRVGNNEQFF. CDR3 coding DNA: TGTGCCAGCAGGTTAGGCTTCGGCAGGGTAGGGAATAATGAGCAGTTCTTC.

This clonotype was seen a few times. The rearrangement joins TRBV12-3 or TRBV12-4 to TRBJ1-4, with D possibly matching TRBD1 (6 bases). CDR3 size: 14 residues. V gave up 3 bases and J gave up 7 bases, with 12 bases separating them. CDR3 sequence (DNA): TGTGCCAGCAGTTTCCGGGGGCTTGGTGAAAAACTGTTTTTT. Its protein product is CASSFRGLGEKLFF.

J is TRBJ2-7 and V is TRBV20-1; D is perhaps TRBD1 or TRBD2 (5 bases each). This CDR3 spans 15 amino acids. V dropped 1 base and J dropped 0 bases, with 13 bases sitting between them. Germline CDR1 reads DFQATT; CDR2 reads SNEGSKA (reference sequence). The CDR3 DNA is TGCAGTGCTAGAGTCGAGGGGCGAAGCTCCTACGAGCAGTACTTC. Its translation is CSARVEGRSSYEQYF.

This clonotype was observed a few times. The V and J genes are TRBV6-1 and TRBJ2-1; 8 bases map to TRBD2. From germline, CDR1 is MNHNS and CDR2 SASEGT. CDR3 size: 17 residues. With 4 bases clipped from V and 0 bases from J, the junction kept 8 bases outside the gene matches. CDR3 bases: TGTGCCAGCAGTGTATTTCCGAGCGGGAGCTCCTACAATGAGCAGTTCTTC. It codes for CASSVFPSGSSYNEQFF.

The rearrangement links TRBV7-9 to TRBJ2-7; TRBD1 matches 9 bases. CDR3 length equals 15 residues. Germline CDR1 is SEHNR and CDR2 is FQNEAQ (reference sequence). V was clipped by 5 bases and J by 1 base; unmatched bases: 6. CDR3: CASSGTGTGSYEQYF. The CDR3, as DNA: TGTGCCAGCAGCGGTACGGGGACAGGGTCCTACGAGCAGTACTTC.

The chain couples TRBV12-3 or TRBV12-4 to TRBJ1-5; TRBD1 agrees at 8 bases. CDR3 length: 16 residues. J lost 6 bases, V lost 3 bases, and 10 bases had no gene match. The CDR3 protein is CASSFSGQGAFQPQHF. Here the CDR3 DNA reads TGTGCCAGCAGTTTCTCCGGGCAGGGGGCGTTTCAGCCCCAGCATTTT.

This clonotype turned up a few times. J is TRBJ2-3 and V is TRBV19; 8 positions match TRBD1. Germline values: CDR1 LNHDA, CDR2 SQIVND (reference sequence). V shed 1 base and J 4 bases; nucleotides not matched to a gene: 7. The CDR3 has 16 residues. CDR3: CASSIGTGRRADTQYF. CDR3 nucleotides: TGTGCCAGTAGTATAGGGACAGGGAGGAGAGCAGATACGCAGTATTTT.

A note on this clonotype: This could be a read error, since a much larger clone is one nucleotide away. The J gene is TRBJ2-1, the V gene TRBV7-3; D is undetermined. This CDR3 contains 13 residues. CDR1 and CDR2 (germline): SGHTA, FQGTGA. The CDR3 DNA is TGTGCCAGCAGCGTCGGCGCAGACAATGAGCAGTCCTTC. Protein sequence: CASSVGADNEQSF.

The rearrangement links TRBV5-1 to TRBJ2-7, with 7 bases aligning to TRBD1. Losses at the gene ends were 3 bases for V and 6 bases for J; bases not matched to a gene: 3. In germline, CDR1 is SGHRS, CDR2 YFSETQ. The CDR3 consists of 12 residues. The CDR3 DNA sequence: TGCGCCAGCAGCTCAGGGACAGCCGAGCAGTACTTC. Amino acids: CASSSGTAEQYF.

Only a few counts were recorded for this clonotype. The chain links TRBV12-3 or TRBV12-4 to TRBJ1-4; D is unresolved. CDR3 length: 15 residues. V lost 5 bases and J lost 4, with 14 bases in between. The CDR3 reads CASSPSRGHNEKLFF. CDR3 DNA sequence: TGTGCCAGCAGTCCGTCGCGGGGTCATAATGAAAAACTGTTTTTT.

The chain recombines TRBV5-1 with TRBJ2-6, with TRBD1 as a possible D gene (6 bases). CDR3 length equals 16 residues. Per the germline V gene, CDR1 is SGHRS and CDR2 is YFSETQ. Trimming cost V 3 bases and J 2 bases, with 12 bases left between them. This chain's CDR3 is CASSSNHRAGANVLTF. For the CDR3, the DNA is TGCGCCAGCAGCTCAAACCACAGGGCTGGGGCCAACGTCCTGACTTTC.

The sample holds many counts of this clonotype. The rearrangement links TRBV7-9 to TRBJ2-1, with D unresolved. Germline V CDR1 and CDR2: SEHNR, FQNEAQ (reference sequence). The CDR3 covers 10 residues. V was clipped by 2 bases and J by 9 bases, with 2 bases between them. The CDR3 DNA sequence: TGTGCCAGCAGCTTAAGTGAGCAGTTCTTC. Translation: CASSLSEQFF.

This clonotype was observed a handful of times. J is TRBJ2-1 and V is TRBV4-2; D possibly corresponds to TRBD1 (5 bases). This CDR3 has 16 amino acids. Germline lookup yields CDR1 LGHNA and CDR2 YNFKEQ. The V gene lost 0 bases and the J gene lost 0 bases, with 9 bases spanning the gap. CDR3 bases: TGTGCCAGCAGCCAAGAGCAGGGTGGCTCCTACAATGAGCAGTTCTTC. The encoded protein is CASSQEQGGSYNEQFF.

This clonotype was picked up many times. The chain couples TRBV6-1 to TRBJ2-3; D is uncertain. This CDR3 contains 14 residues. Germline V lookup: CDR1 MNHNS, CDR2 SASEGT. Trimming took 6 bases from V and 2 from J, leaving 12 bases between them. CDR3 sequence (DNA): TGTGCCAGCAGACGTCGACATTCCACAGATACGCAGTATTTT. Translated: CASRRRHSTDTQYF.

This clonotype has at least ten counts. V gene TRBV28 combines with J gene TRBJ2-5; D might be TRBD2 (6 bases). V lost 6 bases to trimming and J lost 4 bases, with 9 bases between them. This CDR3 region has 12 residues. From germline, CDR1 is MDHEN and CDR2 SYDVKM. CDR3 protein: CASRLGGETQYF. The CDR3 DNA reads as TGTGCCAGCAGGTTGGGGGGAGAGACCCAGTACTTC.

The chain combines TRBV4-1 with TRBJ2-7; 9 bases are a match to TRBD1. Germline-derived CDR1 and CDR2 are MGHRA and YSYEKL. Trimming removed 4 bases from V and 1 base from J; junction bases left unmatched: 5. CDR3 size: 15 residues. The CDR3 is CASSPGQGRSYEQYF. Here the CDR3 DNA reads TGCGCCAGCAGCCCGGGACAGGGTAGGTCCTACGAGCAGTACTTC.

This clonotype was seen ten or more times. This chain uses TRBV7-2 with TRBJ2-3, with D tentatively TRBD1 or TRBD2 (6 bases each). This CDR3 spans 17 amino acids. From germline, CDR1 is SGHTA and CDR2 FQGNSA. V lost 3 bases and J lost 4, with 20 bases in between. The CDR3 sequence is CASSFVPTRGNSDTQYF. Here the CDR3 DNA reads TGTGCCAGCAGCTTCGTCCCGACTAGGGGGAATTCAGATACGCAGTATTTT.

This sequence joins TRBV2 and TRBJ2-5; perhaps D is TRBD1 or TRBD2 (5 bases each). The CDR3 runs to 14 residues. Germline CDR1 reads SNHLY; CDR2 reads FYNNEI. V dropped 6 bases and J dropped 5 bases, with 16 bases sitting between them. The CDR3 nucleotides are TGTGCCAGCAGCGGGGACGGTCTTGGGGAGACCCAGTACTTC. This codes for CASSGDGLGETQYF.

This clonotype came up a few times. The rearrangement joins TRBV3-1 to TRBJ1-2; D is unresolved. The V end was cut by 5 bases, the J end by 3 bases, with 10 bases between. Germline V CDR1 and CDR2: LGHDT, YNNKEL (reference sequence). CDR3 length: 13 amino acids. As DNA, the CDR3 is TGTGCCAGCAGCACCGAAGCTCACTATGGCTACACCTTC. Protein product: CASSTEAHYGYTF.

This clonotype was counted many times. This chain joins TRBV2 and TRBJ2-7; possible D gene TRBD1, 6 bases. Germline V lookup: CDR1 SNHLY, CDR2 FYNNEI. The CDR3 extends over 12 amino acids. Trimming cost V 6 bases and J 4 bases, with 10 bases left between them. As DNA, the CDR3 is TGTGCCAGCAGACCGGACAGTTACGAGCAGTACTTC. Translated: CASRPDSYEQYF.

This clonotype appeared many times. J is TRBJ2-7 and V is TRBV6-5; 9 bases agree with TRBD1. The CDR3 is 16 amino acids. Germline CDR1 MNHEY, CDR2 SVGAGI. The junction had 3 bases not matched to a gene; V was cut back by 0 bases and J by 0 bases. The CDR3 spells CASSYSVTGGSYEQYF. In nucleotides, the CDR3 is TGTGCCAGCAGTTACTCTGTGACAGGGGGCTCCTACGAGCAGTACTTC.

V and J are TRBV7-2 and TRBJ2-7, with D tentatively TRBD1 (5 bases). This CDR3 region has 17 residues. The V gene's germline CDR1 is SGHTA and CDR2 FQGNSA. The V end was cut by 5 bases, the J end by 2 bases, with 22 bases between. The CDR3 bases are TGTGCCAGCAGCCGAGGACACAGCCAATTACCTACCTACGAGCAGTACTTC. Translated, it gives CASSRGHSQLPTYEQYF.

This clonotype was counted only a few times. V is TRBV2 and J is TRBJ1-6; unclear D gene. The CDR3 totals 14 residues. The germline V and J ends were trimmed by 0 bases and 9 bases, with 9 bases remaining between them. Germline V gene lookup returns CDR1 SNHLY and CDR2 FYNNEI. This chain's CDR3 is CASSEAGNISPLHF. CDR3 DNA: TGTGCCAGCAGTGAAGCGGGGAATATTTCACCCCTCCACTTT.